This TCR beta chain was sequenced for a study of early T cells in non-severe SARS-CoV-2 infection. Study in general: Sequenced material consisted of bulk RNA (from unsorted whole blood), and chains were unpaired.

Germline V gene data show CDR1 as SNHLY and CDR2 as FYNNEI. The CDR3 is 13 amino acids. With 8 bases removed from V and 3 bases from J, the gap between germline ends came to 12 bases. Attached unique molecular identifiers marked individual cDNA molecules. In TCRdb, the 5' RACE reads were re-called with MiXCR into one record per CDR3 protein. The sample shows roughly 46,000 distinct CDR3 sequences, approximately 5.9% of them seen only once. Study-wide findings and caveats: Clonotype matching in VDJdb favored anti-spike CD8 responses and did not capture private and CD4 specificities.

In the case of this clonotype: Its matching antigen is unknown.

V and J are TRBV2 and TRBJ2-3; D gene ambiguous. The origin of this receptor is an adult who was a healthcare worker with PCR-confirmed SARS-CoV-2 infection or an uninfected control (not recorded which). Here the sequenced sample was whole blood, taken at baseline. The CDR3 reads CASVRLQTDTQYF. CDR3 nucleotide sequence: TGTGCCAGCGTTAGGCTTCAAACAGATACGCAGTATTTT.